The T cell receptor (beta chain) under discussion was sequenced for a study of blood T cell repertoires in COVID-19 (dated by TCRdb to about 2020). Turning to the overall study: Samples covering the acute and convalescent phases of COVID-19 were provided by collaborators in the United States, Italy and Spain. The material from the prospective study consisted of cDNA or gDNA derived from T cells, B-cell-depleted T cells, or PBMCs. Deeply sampled blood TCRbeta repertoires from subjects exposed to, actively infected with, or recovered from COVID-19 were included in the dataset. A freely available public database, intended as a resource for researchers studying the immune response to SARS-CoV-2, is where the repertoires were released. Samples were obtained from the ongoing ImmuneRACE study (first 160 participants) and from about 1,300 subjects provided by 6 global collaborators. The sample metadata nearly always contained a de-identified subject ID, COVID-19 status, age in years and sex. Where HLA class I and class II types were available, the types were taken from metadata supplied by the sample provider, not from assay-based typing. General study outcomes and caveats: How much clinical and demographic metadata was included differed by source and by participant, and the metadata was provided uncurated.

The CDR3 starts with the cysteine, ends with the phenylalanine, and has 13 residues. CDR3 DNA only is kept here, 39 bases in frame from base 1. V sheds 3 bases and J sheds 8 bases, leaving 13 bases between their ends. According to the germline V gene, CDR1 reads MNHEY and CDR2 reads SVGAGI. Participants in the prospective study were enrolled through a virtual design, were aged 18 to 89 years, and lived in roughly 24 United States geographic areas. Cohort assignment in the prospective study relied on participant-reported clinical history from a screening survey and a study questionnaire. ImmuneRACE Cohort 3 recovered participants were defined by two consecutive negative NP/OP PCR tests, healthcare professional clearance, or symptom resolution. In the prospective study, whole blood, serum and a nasopharyngeal or oropharyngeal swab were collected from each participant by mobile phlebotomists. Prospective study participants could optionally give additional blood draws and questionnaires over an approximately two-month period. Before DNA extraction, prospective study blood samples were shipped either frozen or at room temperature.

The immunoSEQ Assay, a bias-controlled multiplex PCR, was used to amplify TCRbeta CDR3 regions from genomic DNA. Per the original workflow: The number of nucleated cells in each sample was estimated by amplification of reference gene primers within the assay. To quantify the absolute abundance of each unique TCRbeta CDR3 rearrangement, sequence reads were collapsed and filtered. For each sample, productive Simpson clonality was calculated by taking the square root of Simpson's diversity index across productive rearrangements. TCRdb limited this immuneACCESS table to in-frame rearrangements with V and J called. A share of clones is missing; checked studies link under half to unresolved V genes, and the rest is unexplained. V, J and clone size are those of that table, while D and trimming were read from the DNA. For this sample the table gives about 480,000 clones, of which 85% to 90% were detected only once. Clones ranked in the top ten supply over 1.5% of the sample.

With regard to this clone: Its antigen is currently not known. No base qualities exist here, and no much larger clone lies one base off it.

The rearranged segments are TRBV6-5 and TRBJ1-1; TRBD1 is possibly the D segment (5 matching bases). The sequencing sample was made of PBMCs or T cells enriched from blood (not recorded which). The TCR comes from a woman in her 40s who had recovered from COVID-19. The sequenced DNA is TGTGCCAGCAGTTATTTGGCGCGGGGGGAAGCTTTCTTT. The encoded protein is CASSYLARGEAFF.